This T cell receptor (beta chain) was sequenced during a study of T cell repertoires in cytomegalovirus infection. Whole-study results and caveats: CMV-specific TCR beta clonotypes restricted by HLA-C dominated the ex vivo response.

From germline, CDR1 is DFQATT and CDR2 SNEGSKA (reference sequence). The CDR3 length is 15 residues. J lost 2 bases, V lost 2 bases, and 8 bases had no gene match. TCRdb analysed the reads with MiXCR anew, one entry per CDR3 protein. The repertoire holds 150,000 to 200,000 distinct CDR3 sequences, with 8.5% to 10% as singletons. In regard to this clonotype: Its antigen is unidentified.

The sequencing input was PBMCs. The TCR originated in a human donor in good health (CMV status not recorded). Some clones in this sample may be carry-over from other donors' samples. The chain uses TRBV20-1 and TRBJ2-7, with 8 positions matching TRBD2. The CDR3 is CSARLLAGDPYEQYF. DNA for the CDR3: TGCAGTGCTAGATTGCTAGCGGGTGATCCCTACGAGCAGTACTTC.